The 16 T cell receptor beta chains in this list originate from one sample, sequenced in a study of blood T cell repertoires in COVID-19. Using immunoSEQ multiplex PCR, the repertoire was profiled, and TCRdb retains in-frame clones only, with some absent. This repertoire shows about 210,000 clones, less than 85% found once; its top ten account for approximately 8%. The sequenced material came from peripheral blood. These receptors were collected from an elderly woman with COVID-19, enrolled during active disease.

The CDR3 is CSVRVTAGNTEAFF. The CDR3, as DNA: TGCAGCGTCCGAGTAACCGCGGGGAACACTGAAGCTTTCTTT. This sequence joins TRBV29-1 and TRBJ1-1; D call uncertain. This CDR3 has 14 residues. Germline CDR1 is SQVTM and CDR2 is ANQGSEA. With 6 bases removed from V and 1 base from J, the gap between germline ends came to 15 bases.

The chain is built from TRBV19 and TRBJ2-1; a weak D match, TRBD1 (5 bases). CDR3 length: 14 amino acids. Looked up from germline, CDR1 is LNHDA and CDR2 is SQIVND (reference sequence). V shed 3 bases and J shed 6 bases, with 12 bases lying between them. The CDR3 DNA follows: TGTGCCAGTAGTATGTCAGGGATCTCCAATGAGCAGTTCTTC. Protein product: CASSMSGISNEQFF.

The CDR3 loop is CASSYWGGTEAFF. The DNA for the CDR3 is TGTGCCAGCAGTTACTGGGGAGGCACTGAAGCTTTCTTT. This chain uses TRBV6-6 with TRBJ1-1; D is unclear. The CDR3 runs 13 residues. The germline gives CDR1 MNHNY, CDR2 SVGAGI (reference sequence). Trimming shortened V by 1 base and J by 4 bases, and 7 bases separated the two germline ends.

CDR3 region: CASRQLLDRGLDYTF. Here the CDR3 DNA reads TGTGCCAGCAGACAACTCCTTGACAGGGGGCTCGACTACACCTTC. The chain is built from TRBV6-5 and TRBJ1-2, with 10 bases that match TRBD1. The germline gives CDR1 MNHEY, CDR2 SVGAGI. CDR3 length: 15 residues. J lost 10 bases, V lost 6 bases, and 14 bases had no gene match.

The chain is built from TRBV20-1 and TRBJ2-2; D ambiguous. Germline CDR1 is DFQATT and CDR2 is SNEGSKA (reference sequence). Trimming left V 3 bases short and J 3 bases short, with 2 bases between. The CDR3 spans 11 residues. DNA of the CDR3: TGCAGTGCTAGCGACACCGGGGAGCTGTTTTTT. It encodes CSASDTGELFF.

V gene TRBV6-5 combines with J gene TRBJ1-6; D gene uncertain. Per the germline V gene, CDR1 is MNHEY and CDR2 is SVGAGI. This CDR3 region has 15 residues. Trimming left V 6 bases short and J 0 bases short, with 9 bases between. This CDR3 is CASREGPSYNSPLHF. In DNA form, the CDR3 reads TGTGCCAGCAGGGAGGGTCCCTCCTATAATTCACCCCTCCACTTT.

Only one count was recorded for this clone. This chain joins TRBV11-2 and TRBJ1-1, with D tentatively TRBD1 (5 bases). The CDR3 covers 15 residues. Between the trimmed V and J ends, which lost 4 bases and 5 bases, there was a span of 17 bases. Germline loops: CDR1 SGHAT, CDR2 FQNNGV. CDR3 region: CASSSTQGLRTEAFF. For the CDR3, the DNA is TGTGCCAGCAGCTCGACGCAGGGTCTCCGAACTGAAGCTTTCTTT.

In this sample, this clone turned up a few times. The rearrangement links TRBV5-6 to TRBJ1-3; D might be TRBD1 (5 bases). The V gene lost 1 base and the J gene lost 0 bases, with 11 bases spanning the gap. The CDR3 is made up of 16 amino acids. Germline V gene lookup returns CDR1 SGHDT and CDR2 YYEEEE. The chain's CDR3 is CASSLRGLTSGNTIYF. DNA for the CDR3: TGTGCCAGCAGCTTGCGGGGACTAACCTCTGGAAACACCATATATTTT.

In its sample, this clone was seen a few times. The rearrangement links TRBV2 to TRBJ2-7, with D uncertain. V was pared by 4 bases and J by 7 bases, with 14 bases between. The germline V gene encodes CDR1 SNHLY and CDR2 FYNNEI. The CDR3 runs 13 residues. The CDR3 is CASSAGMAGEQYF. The CDR3 DNA is TGTGCCAGCAGTGCAGGCATGGCAGGTGAGCAGTACTTC.

The chain joins TRBV5-4 to TRBJ1-2; 8 bases are shared with TRBD1. The CDR3 length is 15 residues. Germline V gives CDR1 SGHNT, CDR2 YYREEE (reference sequence). V dropped 4 bases and J dropped 3; count of bases not matched to a gene: 8. The CDR3 coding sequence is TGTGCCAGCAGCCTGAACGGACAGGGAGACTATGGCTACACCTTC. As protein: CASSLNGQGDYGYTF.

The chain carries TRBV7-2 and TRBJ2-3; no reliable D call. This CDR3 comprises 14 residues. Trimming removed 7 bases at V and 2 bases at J, with 13 bases between. CDR1 is SGHTA and CDR2 is FQGNSA in the germline V gene. This chain's CDR3 is CASKARLHTDTQYF. The CDR3 region has the DNA TGTGCCAGCAAGGCTAGGCTCCACACAGATACGCAGTATTTT.

This clone has only a few counts. The V gene is TRBV6-5, the J gene TRBJ1-1; TRBD1 matches 7 bases. The CDR3 runs 13 residues. Germline loops: CDR1 MNHEY, CDR2 SVGAGI. With 6 bases clipped from V and 3 bases from J, the junction kept 4 bases outside the gene matches. CDR3 protein: CASRTGWDTEAFF. CDR3 nucleotides: TGTGCCAGCAGGACAGGGTGGGACACTGAAGCTTTCTTT.

The chain joins TRBV5-1 to TRBJ2-1; 11 positions agree with TRBD2. The CDR3 is 14 amino acids. V shed 4 bases and J 6 bases; nucleotides not matched to a gene: 3. The germline V gene has CDR1 SGHRS and CDR2 YFSETQ. The CDR3 DNA sequence: TGCGCCAGCAGCCATGGACTAGCGGGCAATGAGCAGTTCTTC. Its protein is CASSHGLAGNEQFF. The whole variable domain, filled in from reference TRBV5-1 and TRBJ2-1, reads KAGVTQTPRYLIKTRGQQVTLSCSPISGHRSVSWYQQTPGQGLQFLFEYFSETQRNKGNFPGRFSGRQFSNSRSEMNVSTLELGDSALYLCASSHGLAGNEQFFGPGTRLTVL.

This clone was seen just once. The V and J genes are TRBV12-3 or TRBV12-4 and TRBJ1-2, with 9 positions matching TRBD1. The CDR3 runs 12 residues. Trimming removed 6 bases from V and 6 bases from J; junction bases left unmatched: 2. For the CDR3, the DNA is TGTGCCAGCAGGGGACAGGGCCATGGCTACACCTTC. Residues: CASRGQGHGYTF.

There are a few counts of this clone. The chain has TRBV3-1 (or the pseudogene TRBV3-2) and TRBJ1-5; D unclear. The CDR3 spans 16 residues. CDR1 is LGHDT and CDR2 is YNNKEL in the germline V gene (reference sequence). V lost 5 bases to trimming and J lost 0 bases, with 14 bases between them. CDR3 sequence reads: CASSYSGFDSNQPQHF. In DNA form, the CDR3 reads TGTGCCAGCAGCTACTCCGGGTTTGATAGCAATCAGCCCCAGCATTTT.

CDR3 coding DNA: TGTGCCAGCAGTTTCTCGGTCAACTATGGCTACACCTTC. Its translation is CASSFSVNYGYTF. The J gene is TRBJ1-2, the V gene TRBV27, with unresolved D. Germline assignment: CDR1 MNHEY and CDR2 SMNVEV (reference sequence). This CDR3 has 13 residues. V was pared by 3 bases and J by 2 bases, with 7 bases between.